These T cell receptor beta chains were read from a single sample in a study of blood T cell repertoires in COVID-19. Sequenced by immunoSEQ multiplex PCR; TCRdb stores in-frame clones only, minus some. The table has roughly 160,000 clones, approximately 86% seen once. Sample: peripheral blood. These receptors all come from a man in his fifties or sixties with COVID-19, enrolled during active disease. Each CDR3 is given without its conserved first and last residue. The D gene is left open where the match is weak.

CDR3 protein: ASGPGSGYT
D gene: .
V gene: TRBV2
J gene: TRBJ1-2

CDR3 protein: ASSQDITSGRLGNEQF
D gene: TRBD2
V gene: TRBV4-3
J gene: TRBJ2-1

CDR3 protein: ASSFVPGLDYNEQF
D gene: .
V gene: TRBV7-9
J gene: TRBJ2-1

CDR3 protein: ASSGRGTNYGYT
D gene: TRBD1
V gene: TRBV27
J gene: TRBJ1-2

CDR3 protein: ASIQDPRAEAF
D gene: .
V gene: TRBV6-6
J gene: TRBJ1-1

CDR3 protein: ASSMAGTATNEKLF
D gene: TRBD1
V gene: TRBV19
J gene: TRBJ1-4

CDR3 protein: SVDGTSGVRNEQF
D gene: TRBD2
V gene: TRBV29-1
J gene: TRBJ2-1

CDR3 protein: ASHLKTGGRFG
D gene: TRBD1
V gene: TRBV28
J gene: TRBJ1-1

CDR3 protein: ASRLGGTGGRETQY
D gene: TRBD1
V gene: TRBV7-2
J gene: TRBJ2-5

CDR3 protein: ASSFWRGPSFSYEQY
D gene: .
V gene: TRBV5-1
J gene: TRBJ2-7

CDR3 protein: VSSPDSTMNTEAF
D gene: .
V gene: TRBV18
J gene: TRBJ1-1

CDR3 protein: AWRGEQGTEAF
D gene: .
V gene: TRBV30
J gene: TRBJ1-1

CDR3 protein: ASSQGGDQF
D gene: .
V gene: TRBV4-2
J gene: TRBJ2-1

CDR3 protein: ASSQRLAGGLNNEQF
D gene: TRBD2
V gene: TRBV7-2
J gene: TRBJ2-1

CDR3 protein: ASSLLGRDYGYT
D gene: .
V gene: TRBV19
J gene: TRBJ1-2

CDR3 protein: ASSYSNFWTTDQPMNTEAF
D gene: .
V gene: TRBV6-2/TRBV6-3
J gene: TRBJ1-1

CDR3 protein: ASSVAPPAQGNQPQH
D gene: .
V gene: TRBV9
J gene: TRBJ1-5

CDR3 protein: AWREDRGVQF
D gene: TRBD1
V gene: TRBV30
J gene: TRBJ2-1

CDR3 protein: ASSETRGKNTGELF
D gene: .
V gene: TRBV25-1
J gene: TRBJ2-2

CDR3 protein: ASSLGGAIRNEQF
D gene: TRBD2
V gene: TRBV7-3
J gene: TRBJ2-1

CDR3 protein: ATSENEPGQVPSRVAQPQH
D gene: .
V gene: TRBV24-1
J gene: TRBJ1-5

CDR3 protein: ASSLGVGLVYNEQF
D gene: .
V gene: TRBV7-2
J gene: TRBJ2-1

CDR3 protein: ASSYQTGRYGYT
D gene: TRBD1
V gene: TRBV6-5
J gene: TRBJ1-2

CDR3 protein: ASSQDSGITQETQY
D gene: TRBD2
V gene: TRBV3-1/TRBV3-2
J gene: TRBJ2-5

CDR3 protein: ATRLIDSDYEQY
D gene: .
V gene: TRBV27
J gene: TRBJ2-7

CDR3 protein: ASSLASTGSFETQY
D gene: .
V gene: TRBV7-6
J gene: TRBJ2-5

CDR3 protein: ASSSDLDSYEQY
D gene: .
V gene: TRBV28
J gene: TRBJ2-7

CDR3 protein: ATPPTRSNEQF
D gene: .
V gene: TRBV12-3/TRBV12-4
J gene: TRBJ2-1

CDR3 protein: ASSLGQGKMNTEAF
D gene: TRBD1
V gene: TRBV7-2
J gene: TRBJ1-1

CDR3 protein: ASSLVGRDSYEQY
D gene: .
V gene: TRBV11-2
J gene: TRBJ2-7

CDR3 protein: ASSPQGGDQPQH
D gene: .
V gene: TRBV18
J gene: TRBJ1-5

CDR3 protein: ASSATSASNEQF
D gene: TRBD2
V gene: TRBV19
J gene: TRBJ2-1

CDR3 protein: ASSIREDYGYT
D gene: .
V gene: TRBV11-3
J gene: TRBJ1-2

CDR3 protein: ASSPQGNSPLH
D gene: .
V gene: TRBV7-2
J gene: TRBJ1-6

CDR3 protein: ASRRGQETQY
D gene: .
V gene: TRBV3-1/TRBV3-2
J gene: TRBJ2-5

CDR3 protein: AWRDSRRGYT
D gene: .
V gene: TRBV30
J gene: TRBJ1-2

CDR3 protein: ASSPGLAGQETQY
D gene: TRBD2
V gene: TRBV9
J gene: TRBJ2-5

CDR3 protein: ASSSSRASPLH
D gene: .
V gene: TRBV12-3/TRBV12-4
J gene: TRBJ1-6

CDR3 protein: SASLNSANEKLF
D gene: .
V gene: TRBV20-1
J gene: TRBJ1-4

CDR3 protein: ASSALAGVTGELF
D gene: TRBD2
V gene: TRBV7-3
J gene: TRBJ2-2

CDR3 protein: ASSLAPGMQETQY
D gene: .
V gene: TRBV7-6
J gene: TRBJ2-5

CDR3 protein: ASSSGQDNTDTQY
D gene: .
V gene: TRBV7-6
J gene: TRBJ2-3